This TCR beta chain is drawn from a study of blood T cell repertoires in COVID-19 (dated by TCRdb to the early 2020s). Notes on the research overall: Samples from collaborators originated in the United States, Italy and Spain and spanned both the acute and convalescent phases of COVID-19. Subjects who had been exposed to COVID-19, were actively infected with it, or had recovered from it provided the deeply sampled blood TCRbeta repertoires that made up the dataset. Where HLA class I and class II types were available, the types were taken from metadata supplied by the sample provider, not from assay-based typing. The repertoires were made available in a free public database intended to serve as a resource for research on the immune response to SARS-CoV-2. The samples were drawn from the first 160 participants of the ongoing ImmuneRACE study and from some 1,300 subjects provided by 6 global collaborators. Sample metadata almost always included a de-identified subject ID, COVID-19 status, age in years and sex. The material from the prospective study consisted of cDNA or gDNA derived from T cells, B-cell-depleted T cells, or PBMCs. Points the paper makes about the study in general: How much clinical and demographic metadata was included differed by source and by participant, and the metadata was provided uncurated.

Participants in the prospective study were aged roughly 18 to 95 years, lived in 20 to 30 United States geographic areas, and enrolled through a virtual design. Cohort assignment in the prospective study relied on participant-reported clinical history from a screening survey and a study questionnaire. Recovered participants in ImmuneRACE Cohort 3 were defined as having two consecutive negative NP/OP PCR tests, clearance from a healthcare professional, or resolution of symptoms. Each participant in the prospective study had whole blood, serum and a nasopharyngeal or oropharyngeal swab collected by mobile phlebotomists. Participants in the prospective study had the option to provide additional blood draws and questionnaires over an approximately 2-month period. Before DNA extraction, prospective study blood samples were shipped either frozen or at room temperature. Turning to this clone: No antigen is known for it. No base-level quality is on record; no much larger clone is a single base apart.

Between the V and J ends, shortened by 3 bases and 3 bases respectively, the junction contains 8 bases. The germline V gene encodes CDR1 SNHLY and CDR2 FYNNEI. Including the terminal cysteine and phenylalanine, the CDR3 comprises 14 residues. Only CDR3 DNA remains: 42 bases, in frame from the first base. The immunoSEQ Assay, a bias-controlled multiplex PCR, was used to amplify TCRbeta CDR3 regions from genomic DNA. As for the original processing: Within the assay, amplification of reference gene primers was used to estimate how many nucleated cells each sample contained. To quantify the absolute abundance of each unique TCRbeta CDR3 rearrangement, sequence reads were collapsed and filtered. For each sample, productive Simpson clonality was calculated as the square root of Simpson's diversity index over productive rearrangements. TCRdb stores this immuneACCESS table with in-frame sequences only. Part of the clones is absent; in the studies checked, under half of the shortfall reflects unresolved V genes, and no reason is known for the rest. That table gives V, J and clone size, and the DNA gave D and trimming. This sample has about 320,000 clones in its table, and approximately 86% of those were observed once. The biggest ten clones account for approximately 9% of the sample.

This chain joins TRBV2 to TRBJ2-2; matching of 5 bases hints at TRBD2 as the D gene. This sequence originates from a woman aged 18-35 years who had recovered from COVID-19. Sequenced input: PBMCs or T cells enriched from blood (not recorded which). The DNA sequence is given as TGTGCCAGCAGTGACCGGGGTTACACCGGGGAGCTGTTTTTT. It translates to CASSDRGYTGELFF.